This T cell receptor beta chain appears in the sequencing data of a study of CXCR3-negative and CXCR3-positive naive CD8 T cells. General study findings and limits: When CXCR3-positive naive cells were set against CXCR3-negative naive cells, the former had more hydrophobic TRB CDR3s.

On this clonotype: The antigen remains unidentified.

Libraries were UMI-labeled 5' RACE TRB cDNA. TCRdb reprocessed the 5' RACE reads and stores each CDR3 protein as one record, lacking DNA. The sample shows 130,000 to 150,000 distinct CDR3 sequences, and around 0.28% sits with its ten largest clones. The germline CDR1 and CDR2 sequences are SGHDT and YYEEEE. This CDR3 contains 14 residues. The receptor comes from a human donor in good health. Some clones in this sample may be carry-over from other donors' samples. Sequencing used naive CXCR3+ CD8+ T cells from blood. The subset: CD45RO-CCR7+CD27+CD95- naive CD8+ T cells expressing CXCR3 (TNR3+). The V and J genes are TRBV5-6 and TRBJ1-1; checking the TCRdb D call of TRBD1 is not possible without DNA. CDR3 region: CASSRGQGVAEAFF.